The clone carrying this TCR beta chain was seen a handful of times. Its specificity is unknown. The data derive from a study of blood T cells in healthy people across ages. Alongside a J-beta primer mix, a sample-barcoded 5' primer served in a second PCR lasting about 6 to 12 cycles. TCRdb re-called the 5' RACE reads through MiXCR, storing one row per CDR3 protein. The sample shows 450,000 to 600,000 distinct CDR3 sequences, roughly a quarter of them seen only once. The study's findings and limits: Naive T cell percentage by flow cytometry tracked strongly with beta diversity.

This same sample was also part of a study on T cells of mothers and their children. From that study: Samples were obtained from three healthy Caucasian mothers and their six children.

The sequenced sample consisted of blood. This receptor was identified in a boy aged 2-9 years in good health.

The CDR3 here is CSVVDGRTEAFF. In DNA, the CDR3 is TGCAGCGTGGTGGACGGGCGGACTGAAGCTTTCTTT. This sequence joins TRBV29-1 and TRBJ1-1; no clear D gene. The V and J ends lost 6 bases and 5 bases respectively, with 13 bases between them. This CDR3 region has 12 residues. Germline V gives CDR1 SQVTM, CDR2 ANQGSEA.